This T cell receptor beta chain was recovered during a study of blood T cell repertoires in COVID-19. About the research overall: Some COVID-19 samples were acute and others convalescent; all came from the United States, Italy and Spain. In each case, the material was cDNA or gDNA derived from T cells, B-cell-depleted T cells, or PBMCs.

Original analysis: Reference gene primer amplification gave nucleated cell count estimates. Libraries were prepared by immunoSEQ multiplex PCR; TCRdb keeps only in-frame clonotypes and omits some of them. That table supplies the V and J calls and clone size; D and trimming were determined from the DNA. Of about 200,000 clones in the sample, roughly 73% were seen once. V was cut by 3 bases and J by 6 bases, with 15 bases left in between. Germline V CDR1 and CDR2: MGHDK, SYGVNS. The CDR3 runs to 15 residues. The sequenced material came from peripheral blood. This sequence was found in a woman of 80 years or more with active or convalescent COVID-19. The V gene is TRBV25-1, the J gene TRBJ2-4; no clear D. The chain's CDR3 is CASSEGQPPPNIQYF. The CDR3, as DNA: TGTGCCAGCAGTGAGGGCCAGCCTCCCCCAAACATTCAGTACTTC.